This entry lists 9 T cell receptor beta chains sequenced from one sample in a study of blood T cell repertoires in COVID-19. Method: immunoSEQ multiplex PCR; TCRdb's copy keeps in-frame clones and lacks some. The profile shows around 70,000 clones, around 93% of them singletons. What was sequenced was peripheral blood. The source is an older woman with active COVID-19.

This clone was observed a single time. The CDR3 sequence: CSTGDAYGYTF. CDR3 DNA: TGCAGTACAGGGGATGCCTATGGCTACACCTTC. The chain carries TRBV20-1 and TRBJ1-2, with 7 bases aligning to TRBD1. J was trimmed by 4 bases and V by 8 bases; bases with no gene match: 4. The CDR3 loop spans 11 amino acids. Germline lookup yields CDR1 DFQATT and CDR2 SNEGSKA (reference sequence).

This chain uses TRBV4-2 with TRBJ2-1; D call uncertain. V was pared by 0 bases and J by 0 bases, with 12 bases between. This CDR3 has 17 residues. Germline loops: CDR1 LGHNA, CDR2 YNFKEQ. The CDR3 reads CASSQDSDTSSYNEQFF. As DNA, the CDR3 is TGTGCCAGCAGCCAAGATAGTGATACGAGCTCCTACAATGAGCAGTTCTTC.

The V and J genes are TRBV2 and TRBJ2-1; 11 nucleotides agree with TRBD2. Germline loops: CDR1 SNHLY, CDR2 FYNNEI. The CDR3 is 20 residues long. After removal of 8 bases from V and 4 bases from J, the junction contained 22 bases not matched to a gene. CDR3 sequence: CASRRRVGTSGSFLYNEQFF. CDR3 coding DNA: TGTGCCAGCCGGCGCAGGGTTGGGACTAGCGGCTCTTTTTTGTACAATGAGCAGTTCTTC. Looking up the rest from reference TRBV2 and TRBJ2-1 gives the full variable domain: EPEVTQTPSHQVTQMGQEVILRCVPISNHLYFYWYRQILGQKVEFLVSFYNNEISEKSEIFDDQFSVERPDGSNFTLKIRSTKLEDSAMYFCASRRRVGTSGSFLYNEQFFGPGTRLTVL.

CDR3 sequence: CASSKGTSGSTDEQYF. The CDR3 DNA is TGTGCCAGTAGTAAAGGGACTAGCGGGAGTACCGACGAGCAGTACTTC. The rearrangement joins TRBV19 to TRBJ2-7, with TRBD2 matching over 14 bases. Per the germline V gene, CDR1 is LNHDA and CDR2 is SQIVND (reference sequence). The CDR3 is made up of 16 amino acids. V shed 4 bases, J shed 5 bases, and the junction held 7 bases outside the gene matches.

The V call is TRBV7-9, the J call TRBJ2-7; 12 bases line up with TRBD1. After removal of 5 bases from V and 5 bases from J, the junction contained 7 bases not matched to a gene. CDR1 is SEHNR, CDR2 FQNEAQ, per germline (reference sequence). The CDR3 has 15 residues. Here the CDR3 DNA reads TGTGCCAGCAGCAAGCCGGGACAGGGGGCCGACGAGCAGTACTTC. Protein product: CASSKPGQGADEQYF.

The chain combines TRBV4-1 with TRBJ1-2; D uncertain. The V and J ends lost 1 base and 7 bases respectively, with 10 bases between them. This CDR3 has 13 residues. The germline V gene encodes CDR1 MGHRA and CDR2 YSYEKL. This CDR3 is CASSQVPGRGYTF. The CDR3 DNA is TGCGCCAGCAGCCAAGTGCCCGGTCGTGGCTACACCTTC.

Written as DNA, the CDR3 is TGTGCCAGCAGCTTGTTTGGGACAGCCATTGAAAAACTGTTTTTT. This codes for CASSLFGTAIEKLFF. The chain uses TRBV5-6 and TRBJ1-4; 7 nucleotides align to TRBD1. Germline V gene lookup returns CDR1 SGHDT and CDR2 YYEEEE. V was clipped by 1 base and J by 7 bases; unmatched bases: 7. The CDR3 runs to 15 residues. Filled out from reference TRBV5-6 and TRBJ1-4, the complete variable domain reads DAGVTQSPTHLIKTRGQQVTLRCSPKSGHDTVSWYQQALGQGPQFIFQYYEEEERQRGNFPDRFSGHQFPNYSSELNVNALLLGDSALYLCASSLFGTAIEKLFFGSGTQLSVL.

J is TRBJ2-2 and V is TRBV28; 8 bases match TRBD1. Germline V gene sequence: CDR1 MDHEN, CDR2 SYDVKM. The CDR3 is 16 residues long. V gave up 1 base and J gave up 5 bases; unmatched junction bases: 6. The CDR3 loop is CASSLSGGWGTGELFF. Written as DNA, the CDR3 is TGTGCCAGCAGTTTATCAGGGGGCTGGGGAACCGGGGAGCTGTTTTTT.

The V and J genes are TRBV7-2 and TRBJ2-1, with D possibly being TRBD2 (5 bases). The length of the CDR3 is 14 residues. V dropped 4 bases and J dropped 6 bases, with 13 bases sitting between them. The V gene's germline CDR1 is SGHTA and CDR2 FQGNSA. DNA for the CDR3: TGTGCCAGCAGCTCTAGCAGGTATGGCAATGAGCAGTTCTTC. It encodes CASSSSRYGNEQFF.